This entry lists 22 T cell receptor beta chains sequenced from one sample in a study of blood T cell repertoires in COVID-19. Clones were read by immunoSEQ multiplex PCR, and TCRdb kept only the in-frame ones, dropping some. The sample includes 130,000 or so clones, more than 80% of them seen just once. Sequences were obtained from peripheral blood. The receptors come from a woman aged 60 to 75 with acute or convalescent COVID-19.

The chain recombines TRBV5-1 with TRBJ1-1; tentative D call: TRBD1 (6 bases). Trimming removed 2 bases at V and 1 base at J, with 12 bases between. This CDR3 comprises 15 residues. Germline assignment: CDR1 SGHRS and CDR2 YFSETQ. CDR3 region: CASSFTGIGNTEAFF. CDR3 nucleotides: TGCGCCAGCAGCTTCACAGGGATTGGGAACACTGAAGCTTTCTTT.

The chain links TRBV24-1 to TRBJ2-2; 11 nucleotides line up with TRBD1. The CDR3 has 16 residues. Germline-derived CDR1 and CDR2 are KGHDR and SFDVKD. The junction had 9 bases not matched to a gene; V was cut back by 5 bases and J by 8 bases. The CDR3 region has the DNA TGTGCCACCAGTGCCCGGGACAGGGGGTACGGTGGGGAGCTGTTTTTT. This encodes CATSARDRGYGGELFF.

The V gene is TRBV30, the J gene TRBJ1-3, with a possible D match to TRBD1 (5 bases). V shed 0 bases and J shed 0 bases, with 12 bases lying between them. Germline V gene sequence: CDR1 GTSNPN, CDR2 SVGIG (reference sequence). The CDR3 totals 16 residues. CDR3 coding DNA: TGTGCCTGGAGTGTGTTCGGAGGGGACTCTGGAAACACCATATATTTT. The encoded protein is CAWSVFGGDSGNTIYF.

The chain carries TRBV5-1 and TRBJ2-5; weak D call: TRBD1 (5 bases). This CDR3 region has 15 residues. The germline V gene has CDR1 SGHRS and CDR2 YFSETQ. The V end lost 4 bases, the J end lost 4 bases, and 17 bases lay between the germline ends. The CDR3 DNA follows: TGCGCCAGCAGCCCAGGGATAATAGGTTCAGAGACCCAGTACTTC. It codes for CASSPGIIGSETQYF.

This clone appeared a single time. This chain links TRBV9 with TRBJ2-2, with D tentatively TRBD1 (5 bases). Germline V gene lookup returns CDR1 SGDLS and CDR2 YYNGEE. The CDR3 length is 15 residues. The V end was cut by 2 bases, the J end by 4 bases, with 12 bases between. CDR3 bases: TGTGCCAGCAGCGTCCAAGGGGCGTCCACCGGGGAGCTGTTTTTT. Amino acid sequence: CASSVQGASTGELFF.

The chain carries TRBV7-8 and TRBJ2-5; 8 bases are shared with TRBD1. CDR1 SGHVS and CDR2 FQNEAQ come from the germline V gene. After removal of 5 bases from V and 7 bases from J, the junction contained 15 bases not matched to a gene. The CDR3 has 16 residues. CDR3 nucleotide sequence: TGTGCCAGCAGCCTAACCCGAGGACAGGGTTTGGGGACCCAGTACTTC. Translation: CASSLTRGQGLGTQYF.

This chain joins TRBV30 and TRBJ1-2; D uncertain. The CDR3 sequence is 14 residues long. V dropped 4 bases and J dropped 6 bases, with 18 bases sitting between them. Germline V CDR1 and CDR2: GTSNPN, SVGIG (reference sequence). CDR3 in amino acids: CAWMRLGGNDGYTF. DNA for the CDR3: TGTGCCTGGATGCGGTTAGGAGGGAACGATGGCTACACCTTC.

The gene calls are TRBV18 and TRBJ1-2, with D unresolved. The germline CDR1 and CDR2 sequences are KGHSH and LQKENI. V shed 0 bases and J shed 2 bases, with 10 bases lying between them. This CDR3 is 15 amino acids long. CDR3 protein: CASSPPYGVNYGYTF. The CDR3, as DNA: TGTGCCAGCTCACCACCGTACGGGGTAAACTATGGCTACACCTTC.

The genes are TRBV11-2 and TRBJ2-1; 9 bases fit TRBD1. With 5 bases clipped from V and 6 bases from J, the junction kept 5 bases outside the gene matches. CDR1 and CDR2 (germline): SGHAT, FQNNGV. This CDR3 spans 14 amino acids. Written as DNA, the CDR3 is TGTGCCAGCAGCCTACAGGGGGCGGGCAATGAGCAGTTCTTC. Protein sequence: CASSLQGAGNEQFF. Looking up the rest from reference TRBV11-2 and TRBJ2-1 gives the full variable domain: EAGVAQSPRYKIIEKRQSVAFWCNPISGHATLYWYQQILGQGPKLLIQFQNNGVVDDSQLPKDRFSAERLKGVDSTLKIQPAKLEDSAVYLCASSLQGAGNEQFFGPGTRLTVL.

The CDR3 spells CASNPTVRTYEQYF. The CDR3, as DNA: TGTGCCAGCAACCCGACAGTTCGTACCTACGAGCAGTACTTC. This chain joins TRBV6-2 or TRBV6-3 and TRBJ2-7, with D perhaps matching TRBD1 (5 bases). The CDR3 length is 14 residues. The V end lost 7 bases, the J end lost 2 bases, and 15 bases lay between the germline ends. CDR1 is MNHEY and CDR2 is SVGEGT in the germline V gene.

The chain combines TRBV7-8 with TRBJ2-5, with D possibly matching TRBD1 (6 bases). CDR3 length: 17 amino acids. The ends were cut back, 0 bases at V and 5 bases at J, with 19 bases in the middle. The germline gives CDR1 SGHVS, CDR2 FQNEAQ. Written as DNA, the CDR3 is TGTGCCAGCAGCTTAGCGCTGGCAGGGGTTGATGCGGAGACCCAGTACTTC. It codes for CASSLALAGVDAETQYF. Based on the CDR3 plus reference TRBV7-8 and TRBJ2-5, the full variable domain is GAGVSQSPRYKVAKRGQDVALRCDPISGHVSLFWYQQALGQGPEFLTYFQNEAQLDKSGLPSDRFFAERPEGSVSTLKIQRTQQEDSAVYLCASSLALAGVDAETQYFGPGTRLLVL.

The V and J genes are TRBV5-5 and TRBJ1-2; 9 bases agree with TRBD1. From germline, CDR1 is SGHKS and CDR2 YYEKEE (reference sequence). V shed 4 bases and J 2 bases; nucleotides not matched to a gene: 3. This CDR3 comprises 14 residues. This CDR3 is CASSAGTGNYGYTF. The CDR3 nucleotides are TGTGCCAGCAGCGCCGGGACAGGGAACTATGGCTACACCTTC.

The chain carries TRBV19 and TRBJ1-2; tentatively, D is TRBD1 (5 bases). With 4 bases removed from V and 8 bases from J, the gap between germline ends came to 11 bases. This CDR3 comprises 12 residues. Germline V gene sequence: CDR1 LNHDA, CDR2 SQIVND (reference sequence). CDR3 region: CASSTPGYGYTF. The CDR3 coding sequence is TGTGCCAGTAGTACCCCAGGGTACGGCTACACCTTC.

The chain uses TRBV5-1 and TRBJ1-2, with 9 nucleotides matching TRBD1. Per germline, CDR1 SGHRS and CDR2 YFSETQ. V was pared by 1 base and J by 5 bases, with 9 bases of the junction left unmatched. The CDR3 has 16 residues. CDR3 sequence reads: CASSLWTGARDYGYTF. The DNA for the CDR3 is TGCGCCAGCAGCTTGTGGACAGGGGCGAGAGATTATGGCTACACCTTC.

The gene calls are TRBV30 and TRBJ1-3; maybe TRBD1 (5 bases). CDR3 length equals 14 residues. Germline V lookup: CDR1 GTSNPN, CDR2 SVGIG (reference sequence). V was clipped by 3 bases and J by 2 bases, with 11 bases between them. The CDR3, as DNA: TGTGCCTGGAGGGGGGGAGGTACTGGAAACACCATATATTTT. The encoded protein is CAWRGGGTGNTIYF.

V gene TRBV3-1 (or the pseudogene TRBV3-2) combines with J gene TRBJ1-2, with D unclear. V was cut by 0 bases and J by 8 bases, with 10 bases left in between. The V gene's germline CDR1 is LGHDT and CDR2 YNNKEL (reference sequence). CDR3 length: 13 residues. The CDR3 loop is CASSQDRRYGYTF. CDR3 nucleotide sequence: TGTGCCAGCAGCCAAGATCGGCGGTACGGCTACACCTTC.

This clone was seen only a few times. CDR3 coding DNA: TGTGCCAGCAGTCCCCGGGACAGGGGTTATTCACCCCTCCACTTT. Translating gives CASSPRDRGYSPLHF. V usage is TRBV28 and J usage is TRBJ1-6; TRBD1 matches 10 bases. V trimming: 5 bases; J trimming: 8 bases; junction bases outside the gene matches: 6. The CDR3 is made up of 15 amino acids. Germline CDR1 MDHEN, CDR2 SYDVKM.

J is TRBJ1-1 and V is TRBV4-1, with TRBD1 matching 7 bases. The CDR3 runs 15 residues. Per the germline V gene, CDR1 is MGHRA and CDR2 is YSYEKL. Trimming removed 6 bases from V and 0 bases from J; junction bases left unmatched: 7. CDR3 residues: CASSPQQGLNTEAFF. The CDR3 DNA sequence: TGCGCCAGCAGTCCCCAACAGGGGCTGAACACTGAAGCTTTCTTT.

As to this clone: The junction differs from germline at one of its ends, possibly a read error. This rearrangement joins TRBV9 to TRBJ1-3, with TRBD1 matching 9 bases. There are 15 residues in the CDR3. Germline V gene data show CDR1 as SGDLS and CDR2 as YYNGEE. The CDR3 protein is CASSVGPGDRGVSFF. CDR3 DNA: TGTGCCAGCAGCGTAGGTCCCGGAGACAGGGGGGTATCATTTTTT.

The chain links TRBV6-1 to TRBJ1-1, with D unresolved. The V end was cut by 3 bases, the J end by 8 bases, with 7 bases between. There are 11 residues in the CDR3. CDR1 MNHNS and CDR2 SASEGT come from the germline V gene. CDR3 nucleotide sequence: TGTGCCAGCAGTGACACTTCGGAAGCTTTCTTT. It translates to CASSDTSEAFF.

CDR3 loop: CASSLMGALDYTF. The CDR3 nucleotides are TGTGCCAGCAGCCTAATGGGGGCACTAGACTACACCTTC. This chain joins TRBV3-1 (or the pseudogene TRBV3-2) and TRBJ1-2, with D possibly matching TRBD1 (6 bases). In germline, CDR1 is LGHDT, CDR2 YNNKEL (reference sequence). Trimming left V 4 bases short and J 10 bases short, with 16 bases between. The CDR3 consists of 13 residues.

This sequence joins TRBV1 and TRBJ1-2; the tabulated D call, TRBD1, remains unverified against the DNA. TRBV1 is a recognized pseudogene. The CDR3 runs 17 residues. The CDR3: CNGPSVDNRGRKYGYTF. CDR3 DNA: TGTAATGGTCCCTCAGTTGATAACAGGGGGCGCAAGTATGGCTACACCTTC.